This T cell receptor (beta chain) came from a study of blood T cell repertoires in COVID-19 (TCRdb year 2020). About the study as a whole: The collaborator samples originated in the United States, Italy and Spain and spanned the acute and convalescent phases of COVID-19. A freely available public database, intended as a resource for researchers studying the immune response to SARS-CoV-2, is where the repertoires were released. Sample metadata almost always included a de-identified subject ID, COVID-19 status, age in years and sex. Where HLA class I and class II types were available, the types were taken from metadata supplied by the sample provider, not from assay-based typing. Deeply sampled blood TCRbeta repertoires from subjects exposed to, actively infected with, or recovered from COVID-19 were included in the dataset. The prospective study material was composed of cDNA or gDNA derived from T cells, B-cell-depleted T cells, or PBMCs. The samples were drawn from two sources: the first 160 participants of the ongoing ImmuneRACE study, and 1,000 to 1,500 subjects contributed by 6 global collaborators.

Enrolling through a virtual design, the prospective study's participants ranged in age from roughly 18 to 90 years and lived across about two dozen United States geographic areas. In the prospective study, cohorts were assigned on the basis of participant-reported clinical history obtained from a screening survey and a study questionnaire. Recovered participants in ImmuneRACE Cohort 3 were defined by two consecutive negative NP/OP PCR tests, clearance by a healthcare professional, or resolution of symptoms. In the prospective study, whole blood, serum and a nasopharyngeal or oropharyngeal swab were collected from each participant by mobile phlebotomists. Participants in the prospective study had the option to provide additional blood draws and questionnaires over a roughly two-month period. Before DNA extraction, prospective study blood samples were shipped either frozen or at room temperature.

As to this clone: The antigen this receptor binds is unknown. Qualities for individual bases were not recorded, and no much larger clone is one base off.

V is trimmed back by 3 bases and J by 5 bases, and the junction contains 12 bases that no gene match accounts for. CDR1 is given as SGHTS and CDR2 as YDEGEE, both from the germline V gene. The CDR3 goes from the cysteine to the phenylalanine over 16 residues. Just the 48-base CDR3 DNA is kept, in frame starting at base 1. The immunoSEQ Assay, a bias-controlled multiplex PCR, was used to amplify TCRbeta CDR3 regions from genomic DNA. The study's own analysis went as follows. The number of nucleated cells in each sample was estimated by amplification of reference gene primers within the assay. To quantify the absolute abundance of each unique TCRbeta CDR3 rearrangement, sequence reads were collapsed and filtered. For each sample, productive Simpson clonality was calculated as the square root of Simpson's diversity index over productive rearrangements. In its TCRdb copy, this immuneACCESS table keeps in-frame sequences only and misses some clones. Where compared with another copy, unresolved V genes explain less than half of these, and the others have no known cause. The DNA gave D and trimming, while V, J and clone size come from that table. The sample table lists about 270,000 clones, approximately 90% of them with a count of one. Over 2% of the sample is taken by the ten largest.

The research as a whole found: The amount of clinical and demographic metadata varied by source and participant and was provided uncurated.

The chain uses TRBV5-8 and TRBJ2-5; TRBD1 fits 8 bases in the junction. The TCR originated in a woman aged 18 to 35 who had recovered from COVID-19. Material for sequencing was PBMCs or T cells enriched from blood (not recorded which). The CDR3 protein: CASSSRGTGFGETQYF. The nucleotide sequence reads as follows: TGTGCCAGCAGCTCCCGCGGGACAGGATTCGGGGAGACCCAGTACTTC.